The 18 T cell receptor beta chains reported below all come from one sample, sequenced in a study of T-cell memory formation after mild COVID-19. TCRdb processed the 5' RACE reads anew with MiXCR; each CDR3 protein has one entry. This sample has roughly 110,000 distinct CDR3 sequences, with roughly 12% found just once. The sample consisted of PBMCs or a T cell subset sorted from them (not recorded which). The receptors derive from an adult woman who had mild COVID-19 (a few samples of this study predate the infection). Cell type and time point are not known.

The gene calls are TRBV5-1 and TRBJ2-1; 11 nucleotides agree with TRBD1. The CDR3 extends over 15 amino acids. V gave up 5 bases and J gave up 8 bases; unmatched junction bases: 9. Looked up from germline, CDR1 is SGHRS and CDR2 is YFSETQ. CDR3 amino acids: CASSPGTGGRDEQFF. CDR3 coding DNA: TGCGCCAGCAGTCCTGGGACAGGGGGAAGGGATGAGCAGTTCTTC.

This sequence joins TRBV5-1 and TRBJ1-5, with TRBD1 identical over 7 bases. The CDR3 contains 14 residues. Germline CDR1 and CDR2: SGHRS and YFSETQ. V lost 4 bases to trimming and J lost 1 base; unmatched junction nucleotides: 2. The CDR3 coding sequence is TGCGCCAGCAGCCCAGGGGGGAGCAATCAGCCCCAGCATTTT. This gives the protein CASSPGGSNQPQHF.

V and J are TRBV4-1 and TRBJ1-1, with 7 bases that match TRBD1. Germline loops: CDR1 MGHRA, CDR2 YSYEKL. J was trimmed by 5 bases and V by 5 bases; bases with no gene match: 8. CDR3 size: 14 residues. The CDR3 bases are TGCGCCAGCAGCTGGCGACAGGGTAATACTGAAGCTTTCTTT. Its translation: CASSWRQGNTEAFF.

Only a few counts were recorded for this clonotype. The chain's CDR3 is CASSYLVGELFF. CDR3 coding DNA: TGTGCCAGCAGTTACCTCGTCGGGGAGCTGTTTTTT. This rearrangement joins TRBV6-6 to TRBJ2-2; D gene uncertain. Germline V gene data show CDR1 as MNHNY and CDR2 as SVGAGI (reference sequence). The CDR3 totals 12 residues. The germline V and J ends were trimmed by 2 bases and 7 bases, with 5 bases remaining between them.

Only a few counts were recorded for this clonotype. The V and J genes are TRBV7-9 and TRBJ1-1, with a weak D call TRBD1 (5 bases). The CDR3 sequence is 12 residues long. From germline, CDR1 is SEHNR and CDR2 FQNEAQ (reference sequence). The V end lost 5 bases, the J end lost 6 bases, and 10 bases lay between the germline ends. For the CDR3, the DNA is TGTGCCAGCAGCACTCCGGGACCTGAAGCTTTCTTT. It encodes CASSTPGPEAFF.

This rearrangement joins TRBV29-1 to TRBJ2-1; D unclear. This CDR3 region has 14 residues. The V and J ends lost 1 base and 5 bases respectively, with 12 bases between them. Germline V lookup: CDR1 SQVTM, CDR2 ANQGSEA. This CDR3 is CSVEGWWQDNEQFF. As DNA, the CDR3 is TGCAGCGTTGAAGGGTGGTGGCAGGACAATGAGCAGTTCTTC.

Regarding this clonotype: The germline gene is not matched at one end of the junction; a read error may be the cause. The J gene is TRBJ2-1, the V gene TRBV7-9; 15 nucleotides match TRBD2. Germline CDR1 reads SEHNR; CDR2 reads FQNEAQ (reference sequence). The CDR3 sequence is 21 residues long. The CDR3 DNA is TGTGCCAGCAGCTTAGTCCTCGGAGGGACTAGCGGGAGGACCTCCAACAATGAGCAGTTCTTC. This encodes CASSLVLGGTSGRTSNNEQFF. The full variable domain, completed using reference TRBV7-9 and TRBJ2-1, is DTGVSQNPRHKITKRGQNVTFRCDPISEHNRLYWYRQTLGQGPEFLTYFQNEAQLEKSRLLSDRFSAERPKGSFSTLEIQRTEQGDSAMYLCASSLVLGGTSGRTSNNEQFFGPGTRLTVL.

This clonotype has more than one count but fewer than ten. The chain employs TRBV7-9 and TRBJ2-7; 8 bases align to TRBD1. Germline V gives CDR1 SEHNR, CDR2 FQNEAQ (reference sequence). V gave up 5 bases and J gave up 3 bases; unmatched junction bases: 12. The CDR3 extends over 16 amino acids. In DNA, the CDR3 is TGTGCCAGCAGCCCGGCCCCCCGGACAGGGAACTACGAGCAGTACTTC. It codes for CASSPAPRTGNYEQYF.

This clonotype was seen only a few times. V usage is TRBV29-1 and J usage is TRBJ2-7, with 12 bases aligning to TRBD1. CDR3 length equals 15 residues. V shed 1 base, J shed 4 bases, and the junction held 5 bases outside the gene matches. Germline V gene sequence: CDR1 SQVTM, CDR2 ANQGSEA. DNA of the CDR3: TGCAGCGTTGAAGCCCGGGGACAGGGGGCTTACGAGCAGTACTTC. This sequence encodes CSVEARGQGAYEQYF.

This clonotype was found many times. The rearrangement joins TRBV7-6 to TRBJ2-3; 7 nucleotides align to TRBD2. After removal of 2 bases from V and 0 bases from J, the junction contained 11 bases not matched to a gene. Germline lookup yields CDR1 SGHVS and CDR2 FNYEAQ. This CDR3 has 18 amino acids. CDR3 sequence reads: CASSLYPSSGESTDTQYF. The CDR3 coding sequence is TGTGCCAGCAGCTTATACCCCTCGAGCGGGGAGAGCACAGATACGCAGTATTTT.

This clonotype occurred a few times. At one of its ends the junction is not consistent with the germline gene, which may arise from a read error. The V gene is TRBV7-2, the J gene TRBJ2-3, with D perhaps TRBD1 (6 bases). Germline CDR1 SGHTA, CDR2 FQGNSA. The CDR3 spans 17 residues. The CDR3: CASTLGFGDINPDTQYF. The DNA for the CDR3 is TGTGCCAGCACCTTAGGTTTCGGGGACATCAACCCGGATACGCAGTATTTT.

The CDR3 DNA follows: TGTGCCAGCAGCCAAGTAAGGGTAGTGGCAGGGGCCACTGAAGCTTTCTTT. Its translation is CASSQVRVVAGATEAFF. The chain combines TRBV14 with TRBJ1-1; a possible D gene is TRBD1 (6 bases). The CDR3 covers 17 residues. The V gene lost 1 base and the J gene lost 4 bases, with 19 bases spanning the gap. CDR1 and CDR2 from the germline V gene are SGHDN and FVKESK.

This clonotype appeared a few times. This chain uses TRBV6-5 with TRBJ2-2; 7 bases map to TRBD2. Germline-derived CDR1 and CDR2 are MNHEY and SVGAGI. The CDR3 runs 16 residues. Germline trimming cut 3 bases from V and 5 bases from J; bases unmatched to any gene: 9. The CDR3 DNA sequence: TGTGCCAGCAGTTATGTTGTGGGAGCGGGGACCGGGGAGCTGTTTTTT. Protein sequence: CASSYVVGAGTGELFF.

This clonotype has ten or more counts. The V and J genes are TRBV5-1 and TRBJ2-3; 10 positions agree with TRBD2. The CDR3 runs 16 residues. CDR1 and CDR2 (germline): SGHRS, YFSETQ. The J segment lost 1 base and the V segment lost 2 bases, leaving 4 bases of the junction unmatched. CDR3 sequence (DNA): TGCGCCAGCAGCTTTAGCGGGAGGATCCGCACAGATACGCAGTATTTT. It encodes CASSFSGRIRTDTQYF.

The sample holds a few counts of this clonotype. The chain combines TRBV7-9 with TRBJ2-1; TRBD2 might be the D (6 bases). Germline CDR1 SEHNR, CDR2 FQNEAQ (reference sequence). The V end was cut by 2 bases, the J end by 2 bases, with 16 bases between. This CDR3 region has 17 residues. The CDR3 is CASSLSMGGEAYNEQFF. As DNA, the CDR3 is TGTGCCAGCAGCTTATCGATGGGCGGGGAGGCCTACAATGAGCAGTTCTTC.

V usage is TRBV20-1 and J usage is TRBJ2-5, with D possibly called TRBD1 or TRBD2 (5 bases each). Per germline, CDR1 DFQATT and CDR2 SNEGSKA (reference sequence). The length of the CDR3 is 12 residues. The V gene lost 3 bases and the J gene lost 5 bases, with 10 bases spanning the gap. The CDR3 reads CSARGREETQYF. DNA of the CDR3: TGCAGTGCTAGGGGCAGGGAGGAGACCCAGTACTTC.

Many counts were recorded for this clonotype. The chain couples TRBV12-3 or TRBV12-4 to TRBJ2-7; 7 nucleotides align to TRBD1. Losses at the gene ends were 3 bases for V and 3 bases for J; bases not matched to a gene: 5. The CDR3 consists of 14 residues. CDR3 coding DNA: TGTGCCAGCAGTTTGCGACAGGGCAACTACGAGCAGTACTTC. Translation gives CASSLRQGNYEQYF.

This rearrangement joins TRBV7-3 to TRBJ2-1; D may be TRBD2 (6 bases). The germline V and J ends were trimmed by 2 bases and 1 base, with 12 bases remaining between them. Germline loops: CDR1 SGHTA, CDR2 FQGTGA. The CDR3 is 16 amino acids. In DNA form, the CDR3 reads TGTGCCAGCAGCTTATCTGCGGGATTTTCCTACAATGAGCAGTTCTTC. It is translated as CASSLSAGFSYNEQFF. Complete variable domain (other parts from reference TRBV7-3 and TRBJ2-1): GAGVSQTPSNKVTEKGKYVELRCDPISGHTALYWYRQSLGQGPEFLIYFQGTGAADDSGLPNDRFFAVRPEGSVSTLKIQRTERGDSAVYLCASSLSAGFSYNEQFFGPGTRLTVL.